One and the same sample provided the 26 T cell receptor beta chains below, sequenced in a study of T cell repertoires in cytomegalovirus infection (dated by TCRdb to between 2018 and 2021). The run used an Illumina HiSeq 1500. TCRdb reanalyzed the raw reads on its own, using fastp at Q25 for trimming and MiXCR for clone calling, and kept in-frame beta chains. CDR3 protein duplicates are merged, each entry listing the most common genes and DNA. The sample yields 500,000 to 600,000 distinct CDR3 sequences; more than 15% were counted once. Together, the top ten hold roughly 25% of the sample. Sequencing used CD8+ T cells from PBMCs. The receptors originated from a human donor in good health (CMV status not recorded). Some clones in this sample may be carry-over from other donors' samples.

This clonotype was recorded many times. The chain carries TRBV28 and TRBJ2-7; D call uncertain. Per the germline V gene, CDR1 is MDHEN and CDR2 is SYDVKM. The CDR3 has 13 residues. V lost 7 bases and J 0 bases, leaving 10 bases between the germline ends. The CDR3 region has the DNA TGTGCCAGCAATACCGACAACTCCTACGAGCAGTACTTC. Translated: CASNTDNSYEQYF.

About this clonotype itself: Without the conserved terminal phenylalanine or tryptophan, this CDR3 likely stems from a read error. J is TRBJ2-1 and V is TRBV7-9; no definite D call. The length of the CDR3 is 13 residues. V lost 1 base, J lost 5 bases, and 6 bases lay in between. Germline lookup yields CDR1 SEHNR and CDR2 FQNEAQ (reference sequence). The CDR3 DNA reads TGTGCCAGCAGCTTAGTTGTAGACAATGAGCAGTTCTTA. Translating gives CASSLVVDNEQFL.

The chain has TRBV6-1 and TRBJ2-5; tentatively, D is TRBD1 (6 bases). CDR1 is MNHNS and CDR2 is SASEGT in the germline V gene. This CDR3 spans 16 amino acids. The V and J ends lost 7 bases and 3 bases respectively, with 21 bases between them. Here the CDR3 DNA reads TGTGCCAGCAACGGACAGAGGGTTAGAGAAGAAGAGACCCAGTACTTC. Its translation is CASNGQRVREEETQYF.

This clonotype was seen a handful of times. The V and J genes are TRBV20-1 and TRBJ2-7, with a tentative D call TRBD2 (5 bases). Germline V gene data show CDR1 as DFQATT and CDR2 as SNEGSKA (reference sequence). The CDR3 runs to 15 residues. Trimming stripped 2 bases from V and 4 bases from J, with 18 bases between. The CDR3 nucleotides are TGCAGTGCTAGACCTACGGACTCCTACGGTTACGAGCAGTACTTC. It specifies CSARPTDSYGYEQYF.

The table lists this clonotype with many counts. The genes are TRBV7-6 and TRBJ2-7, with D possibly being TRBD1 or TRBD2 (6 bases each). CDR3 length: 15 residues. Germline V gene data show CDR1 as SGHVS and CDR2 as FNYEAQ. The ends were cut back, 4 bases at V and 0 bases at J, with 13 bases in the middle. The CDR3 DNA is TGTGCCAGCAGCTGGGGGGCTGGGAGCTCCTACGAGCAGTACTTC. Residues: CASSWGAGSSYEQYF.

The genes are TRBV6-1 and TRBJ1-5, with TRBD1 matching 7 bases. The V and J ends lost 5 bases and 3 bases, in that order; junction bases with no gene match: 10. Germline CDR1 reads MNHNS; CDR2 reads SASEGT. The CDR3 has 16 residues. The CDR3 nucleotides read TGTGCCAGCAGTCGGGACAGAGCGGTTATCAATCAGCCCCAGCATTTT. Translating gives CASSRDRAVINQPQHF.

A word on this clonotype: A much larger clone differs from this one at a single base, so this may be a read error. The rearrangement links TRBV7-6 to TRBJ2-1; D unclear. Trimming removed 4 bases at V and 5 bases at J, with 6 bases between. The CDR3 spans 12 residues. Germline V gene sequence: CDR1 SGHVS, CDR2 FNYEAQ. This chain's CDR3 is CASSSDDNEQFF. In DNA form, the CDR3 reads TGTGCCAGCAGCTCAGATGACAATGAGCAGTTCTTC. Looking up the rest from reference TRBV7-6 and TRBJ2-1 gives the full variable domain: GAGVSQSPRYKVTKRGQDVALRCDPISGHVSLYWYRQALGQGPEFLTYFNYEAQQDKSGLPNDRFSAERPEGSISTLTIQRTEQRDSAMYRCASSSDDNEQFFGPGTRLTVL.

This clonotype was detected many times. The chain carries TRBV7-6 and TRBJ1-1; D call uncertain. Per germline, CDR1 SGHVS and CDR2 FNYEAQ. CDR3 length equals 16 residues. Trimming shortened V by 3 bases and J by 5 bases, and 19 bases separated the two germline ends. The CDR3 DNA is TGTGCCAGCAGCTTTAAAGGTTGGGGAGGGTCGACTGAAGCTTTCTTT. Residues: CASSFKGWGGSTEAFF. The entire variable domain, with the rest obtained from reference TRBV7-6 and TRBJ1-1, is as follows: GAGVSQSPRYKVTKRGQDVALRCDPISGHVSLYWYRQALGQGPEFLTYFNYEAQQDKSGLPNDRFSAERPEGSISTLTIQRTEQRDSAMYRCASSFKGWGGSTEAFFGQGTRLTVV.

This clonotype was found a few times. The J gene is TRBJ2-7, the V gene TRBV14, with 7 bases that match TRBD2. Germline V lookup: CDR1 SGHDN, CDR2 FVKESK. This CDR3 is built from 18 residues. The junction had 13 bases not matched to a gene; V was cut back by 2 bases and J by 0 bases. The CDR3 DNA reads TGTGCCAGCAGCCAAACATCTTACGCGGGAGTCATCTCCTACGAGCAGTACTTC. This encodes CASSQTSYAGVISYEQYF.

The rearrangement links TRBV6-2 or TRBV6-3 to TRBJ1-1; no clear D. The CDR3 loop spans 14 amino acids. V lost 0 bases and J 1 base, leaving 6 bases between the germline ends. Germline values: CDR1 MNHEY, CDR2 SVGEGT. The CDR3, as DNA: TGTGCCAGCAGTTACTCTGCCAGGAACACTGAAGCTTTCTTT. This encodes CASSYSARNTEAFF.

This clonotype was recorded many times. The rearrangement links TRBV6-1 to TRBJ1-1, with D perhaps TRBD1 (5 bases). The V end lost 10 bases, the J end lost 6 bases, and 15 bases lay between the germline ends. This CDR3 has 12 residues. Germline CDR1 MNHNS, CDR2 SASEGT. The CDR3 DNA reads as TGTGCCACCGCCGGGGGATTCGCTGAAGCTTTCTTT. Translation gives CATAGGFAEAFF.

The chain uses TRBV6-2 or TRBV6-3 and TRBJ2-2; D tentatively fits TRBD1 or TRBD2 (5 bases each). The germline V gene encodes CDR1 MNHEY and CDR2 SVGEGT. The V and J ends lost 0 bases and 3 bases respectively, with 14 bases between them. The CDR3 runs to 17 residues. The chain's CDR3 is CASSYSNSGTDTGELFF. The CDR3 nucleotides read TGTGCCAGCAGTTACTCGAATTCCGGGACCGACACCGGGGAGCTGTTTTTT.

This clonotype was counted at least ten times. The rearrangement links TRBV7-9 to TRBJ1-5; D is possibly TRBD1 (5 bases). The CDR3 sequence is 15 residues long. Trimming pared 1 base from V and 8 bases from J, leaving 15 bases between. Germline V gene lookup returns CDR1 SEHNR and CDR2 FQNEAQ (reference sequence). The CDR3 region is CASSLGRTGTEPQHF. In nucleotides, the CDR3 is TGTGCCAGCAGCTTAGGCCGGACTGGGACGGAGCCCCAGCATTTT.

This clonotype was detected many times. The genes are TRBV7-8 and TRBJ1-3; TRBD1 might be the D (5 bases). The CDR3 extends over 16 amino acids. CDR1 SGHVS and CDR2 FQNEAQ come from the germline V gene. V was cut by 3 bases and J by 0 bases, with 12 bases left in between. DNA of the CDR3: TGTGCCAGCAGCTTGTTTGGGACCAACTCTGGAAACACCATATATTTT. This sequence encodes CASSLFGTNSGNTIYF.

In its sample, this clonotype was seen many times. V gene TRBV27 combines with J gene TRBJ1-5; 8 bases map to TRBD1. CDR3 length: 16 residues. Per the germline V gene, CDR1 is MNHEY and CDR2 is SMNVEV (reference sequence). Trimming cost V 4 bases and J 3 bases; bases outside gene matches: 8. CDR3 in DNA: TGTGCCAGCAGTTCCTCGACAGGGGACCTCAATCAGCCCCAGCATTTT. Translation: CASSSSTGDLNQPQHF.

This clonotype was detected a few times. The chain carries TRBV10-3 and TRBJ2-7, with TRBD1 matching over 7 bases. The germline V gene encodes CDR1 ENHRY and CDR2 SYGVKD. J lost 0 bases, V lost 6 bases, and 5 bases had no gene match. CDR3 length equals 14 residues. Here the CDR3 reads CAIRTGFNSYEQYF. For the CDR3, the DNA is TGTGCCATCAGGACAGGGTTCAACTCCTACGAGCAGTACTTC.

This clonotype was counted only a few times. This chain connects TRBV10-3 to TRBJ1-1, with D possibly TRBD1 on 6 matching bases. Trimming took off 5 bases at V and 0 bases at J, with 10 bases between the two ends. The CDR3 sequence is 14 residues long. The germline CDR1 and CDR2 sequences are ENHRY and SYGVKD. The CDR3 region is CAISNGQLNTEAFF. The CDR3 nucleotides are TGTGCCATCAGTAACGGACAGCTGAACACTGAAGCTTTCTTT.

This clonotype was observed a few times. The rearrangement joins TRBV6-1 to TRBJ2-5, with TRBD2 matching over 7 bases. From germline, CDR1 is MNHNS and CDR2 SASEGT. V lost 0 bases to trimming and J lost 5 bases; unmatched junction nucleotides: 9. There are 16 residues in the CDR3. The CDR3: CASSEARGREGETQYF. DNA for the CDR3: TGTGCCAGCAGTGAAGCGCGGGGAAGGGAGGGGGAGACCCAGTACTTC.

The CDR3 reads CSSRRVQGKNIQYF. The DNA for the CDR3 is TGCAGTTCCCGCCGGGTACAGGGAAAAAACATTCAGTACTTC. This chain connects TRBV20-1 to TRBJ2-4, with TRBD1 as a possible D gene (6 bases). The length of the CDR3 is 14 residues. With 8 bases removed from V and 4 bases from J, the gap between germline ends came to 18 bases. Germline assignment: CDR1 DFQATT and CDR2 SNEGSKA (reference sequence).

This chain links TRBV6-1 with TRBJ1-5; tentatively, D is TRBD1 (5 bases). Trimming removed 8 bases at V and 1 base at J, with 27 bases between. This CDR3 spans 19 amino acids. Looked up from germline, CDR1 is MNHNS and CDR2 is SASEGT. This CDR3 is CASHGFPGPATPSNQPQHF. CDR3 DNA sequence: TGTGCCAGCCATGGTTTCCCGGGGCCCGCCACCCCCAGCAATCAGCCCCAGCATTTT.

V is TRBV3-1 and J is TRBJ2-7; 15 bases agree with TRBD2. Germline V gene lookup returns CDR1 LGHDT and CDR2 YNNKEL (reference sequence). V gave up 4 bases and J gave up 4 bases; unmatched junction bases: 8. This CDR3 contains 17 residues. CDR3 in DNA: TGTGCCAGCAGCCGAATCCCCGGGACTAGCGGGAGGTACGAGCAGTACTTC. Translated, it gives CASSRIPGTSGRYEQYF.

The sample holds many counts of this clonotype. CDR3 amino acids: CASSPVGGQNQETQYF. The CDR3 region has the DNA TGTGCCAGCAGCCCCGTGGGAGGACAGAATCAAGAGACCCAGTACTTC. The chain couples TRBV11-2 to TRBJ2-5; D is perhaps TRBD1 or TRBD2 (6 bases each). Deletions cut 5 bases from V and 2 bases from J, with 18 bases between. This CDR3 is 16 amino acids long. Per germline, CDR1 SGHAT and CDR2 FQNNGV.

A note on this clonotype: It may be a read error: a sequence one base away is much more abundant. CDR3 in amino acids: CASLDVGAFSDEQYF. CDR3 sequence (DNA): TGTGCCAGCCTGGATGTGGGTGCTTTCTCCGACGAGCAGTACTTC. The chain recombines TRBV28 with TRBJ2-7; D is undetermined. The CDR3 totals 15 residues. Germline-derived CDR1 and CDR2 are MDHEN and SYDVKM.

This clonotype was counted a few times. This chain uses TRBV4-1 with TRBJ2-5; 8 bases line up with TRBD2. After removal of 2 bases from V and 3 bases from J, the junction contained 11 bases not matched to a gene. Per the germline V gene, CDR1 is MGHRA and CDR2 is YSYEKL. CDR3 size: 17 residues. The CDR3 loop is CASSQSAGGPNEETQYF. CDR3 DNA sequence: TGCGCCAGCAGCCAATCTGCGGGAGGACCAAATGAAGAGACCCAGTACTTC.

To note about this clonotype: A much larger clone lies a single base off, so this may be a read error. The rearrangement joins TRBV10-3 to TRBJ2-1, with 8 bases identical to TRBD1. With 6 bases clipped from V and 8 bases from J, the junction kept 6 bases outside the gene matches. The CDR3 runs to 13 residues. The germline CDR1 and CDR2 sequences are ENHRY and SYGVKD. CDR3 coding DNA: TGTGCCATCAGGGGACAGGTGTACGATGAGCAGTTCTTC. It is translated as CAIRGQVYDEQFF.

This clonotype was detected many times. The chain recombines TRBV6-2 or TRBV6-3 with TRBJ1-6, with D unclear. The CDR3 runs to 12 residues. Trimming took off 4 bases at V and 6 bases at J, with 4 bases between the two ends. In germline, CDR1 is MNHEY, CDR2 SVGEGT. This CDR3 is CASSWSNSPLHF. As DNA, the CDR3 is TGTGCCAGCAGTTGGAGTAATTCACCCCTCCACTTT.